Presented here are 14 T cell receptor beta chains from one specimen sequenced in a study of blood T cell repertoires in COVID-19. TCRdb's copy holds only in-frame clones and misses some; the assay was immunoSEQ multiplex PCR. The sample carries roughly 80,000 clones, 83% recorded once. The sequencing input was peripheral blood. The receptors shown here come from a woman older than 75 with acute or convalescent COVID-19.

The V gene is TRBV4-1, the J gene TRBJ2-7, with a possible D match to TRBD2 (6 bases). The V gene's germline CDR1 is MGHRA and CDR2 YSYEKL. Trimming left V 1 base short and J 4 bases short, with 8 bases between. There are 13 residues in the CDR3. The CDR3 sequence: CASSQGLVYEQYF. In DNA form, the CDR3 reads TGCGCCAGCAGCCAAGGACTAGTATACGAGCAGTACTTC.

This rearrangement joins TRBV18 to TRBJ2-7; perhaps TRBD2 as D (5 bases). This CDR3 spans 15 amino acids. Deletions cut 0 bases from V and 7 bases from J, with 16 bases between. Germline V gene data show CDR1 as KGHSH and CDR2 as LQKENI. For the CDR3, the DNA is TGTGCCAGCTCACCACCGGTCGGGGTTCGGGTAGAGCAGTACTTC. This encodes CASSPPVGVRVEQYF.

This clone was found once. At one boundary the junction diverges from the germline segment, which might be a read error. The chain links TRBV7-7 to TRBJ2-5; D is possibly TRBD2 (5 bases). The germline CDR1 and CDR2 sequences are SSHAT and FNYEAQ (reference sequence). This CDR3 has 15 amino acids. The CDR3 DNA reads TGTGCTAGCAGTTCGAGCGGATCGTACCAAGAGACCCAGTACTTC. Residues: CASSSSGSYQETQYF.

The CDR3 DNA sequence: TGTGCCAGCAGCAAAACCGGGACCGGGGGTGGCTACACCTTC. Amino acid sequence: CASSKTGTGGGYTF. The chain has TRBV3-1 (or the pseudogene TRBV3-2) and TRBJ1-2; D perhaps matches TRBD1 (5 bases). This CDR3 contains 14 residues. V shed 5 bases and J shed 7 bases, with 17 bases lying between them. Germline-derived CDR1 and CDR2 are LGHDT and YNNKEL (reference sequence).

The rearrangement joins TRBV2 to TRBJ2-4, with 14 positions matching TRBD2. Germline trimming cut 0 bases from V and 12 bases from J; bases unmatched to any gene: 4. Germline-derived CDR1 and CDR2 are SNHLY and FYNNEI. This CDR3 region has 15 residues. The CDR3 sequence: CASSEAGLAGVNQYF. The DNA of the CDR3 is TGTGCCAGCAGTGAAGCGGGACTAGCGGGAGTTAATCAGTACTTC.

The rearrangement links TRBV28 to TRBJ1-6; D not resolved. The germline gives CDR1 MDHEN, CDR2 SYDVKM. Trimming stripped 3 bases from V and 5 bases from J, with 8 bases between. The CDR3 length is 14 residues. Here the CDR3 reads CASSFVADNSPLHF. The CDR3 DNA follows: TGTGCCAGCAGTTTTGTGGCGGATAATTCACCCCTCCACTTT.

This clone was recorded once. The chain carries TRBV5-4 and TRBJ2-1, with 8 bases fitting TRBD2. The CDR3 contains 17 residues. From germline, CDR1 is SGHNT and CDR2 YYREEE (reference sequence). Trimming removed 3 bases from V and 9 bases from J; junction bases left unmatched: 17. CDR3 in amino acids: CASSSQGGRTSYSEQFF. As DNA, the CDR3 is TGTGCCAGCAGCTCGCAAGGCGGGAGGACAAGTTATAGTGAGCAGTTCTTC. The full variable domain, in which reference TRBV5-4 and TRBJ2-1 provide the parts outside the CDR3, is ETGVTQSPTHLIKTRGQQVTLRCSSQSGHNTVSWYQQALGQGPQFIFQYYREEENGRGNFPPRFSGLQFPNYSSELNVNALELDDSALYLCASSSQGGRTSYSEQFFGPGTRLTVL.

V is TRBV24-1 and J is TRBJ2-5; 15 positions match TRBD2. Germline CDR1 is KGHDR and CDR2 is SFDVKD. The CDR3 is made up of 18 amino acids. The ends lost 5 bases at V and 1 base at J; junction bases unmatched: 7. The CDR3 bases are TGTGCCACCAGTGGGACTAGCGGGAGGGAAGGACTCCAAGAGACCCAGTACTTC. Encoded protein: CATSGTSGREGLQETQYF.

This clone appeared a single time. The chain carries TRBV19 and TRBJ1-6; 8 bases are a match to TRBD1. The CDR3 covers 17 residues. Trimming removed 5 bases from V and 7 bases from J; junction bases left unmatched: 13. CDR1 is LNHDA and CDR2 is SQIVND in the germline V gene (reference sequence). The chain's CDR3 is CASSPTTSGQGNSPLHF. CDR3 nucleotides: TGTGCCAGTAGTCCTACGACATCTGGACAGGGAAATTCACCCCTCCACTTT.

The chain carries TRBV24-1 and TRBJ2-3; a possible D gene is TRBD1 (6 bases). The V gene lost 5 bases and the J gene lost 0 bases, with 14 bases spanning the gap. CDR1 is KGHDR and CDR2 is SFDVKD in the germline V gene. The CDR3 contains 16 residues. CDR3 in DNA: TGTGCCACCAGTGCCGTGGACAGTTCCAGCACAGATACGCAGTATTTT. Translated, it gives CATSAVDSSSTDTQYF.

CDR3 in amino acids: CASLRTASTGELFF. The CDR3 DNA sequence: TGTGCCAGCCTACGGACAGCCTCCACCGGGGAGCTGTTTTTT. The gene calls are TRBV28 and TRBJ2-2, with D perhaps TRBD1 (6 bases). The CDR3 is 14 residues long. Trimming removed 8 bases at V and 4 bases at J, with 14 bases between. In germline, CDR1 is MDHEN, CDR2 SYDVKM.

The chain links TRBV2 to TRBJ1-4, with a possible D match to TRBD1 (5 bases). The V end was cut by 3 bases, the J end by 8 bases, with 10 bases between. CDR1 is SNHLY, CDR2 FYNNEI, per germline. This CDR3 spans 13 amino acids. The CDR3, as DNA: TGTGCCAGCAGTGAGCAGGGCCAGGAAAAACTGTTTTTT. Translated: CASSEQGQEKLFF.

This clone was observed a few times. The chain uses TRBV6-4 and TRBJ2-3; TRBD2 is a possible D gene (5 bases). The CDR3 is made up of 14 amino acids. Trimming took 2 bases from V and 1 from J, leaving 7 bases between them. Germline V CDR1 and CDR2: MRHNA, SNTAGT. CDR3 DNA: TGTGCCAGCAGTGACGAGCGGCGCACAGATACGCAGTATTTT. The encoded protein is CASSDERRTDTQYF.

The V gene is TRBV27, the J gene TRBJ1-5; 8 positions agree with TRBD1. The CDR3 sequence is 16 residues long. Per germline, CDR1 MNHEY and CDR2 SMNVEV (reference sequence). V trimming: 3 bases; J trimming: 6 bases; junction bases outside the gene matches: 10. CDR3: CASSLQGQAWGQPQHF. Written as DNA, the CDR3 is TGTGCCAGCAGTTTGCAGGGACAGGCTTGGGGTCAGCCCCAGCATTTT.